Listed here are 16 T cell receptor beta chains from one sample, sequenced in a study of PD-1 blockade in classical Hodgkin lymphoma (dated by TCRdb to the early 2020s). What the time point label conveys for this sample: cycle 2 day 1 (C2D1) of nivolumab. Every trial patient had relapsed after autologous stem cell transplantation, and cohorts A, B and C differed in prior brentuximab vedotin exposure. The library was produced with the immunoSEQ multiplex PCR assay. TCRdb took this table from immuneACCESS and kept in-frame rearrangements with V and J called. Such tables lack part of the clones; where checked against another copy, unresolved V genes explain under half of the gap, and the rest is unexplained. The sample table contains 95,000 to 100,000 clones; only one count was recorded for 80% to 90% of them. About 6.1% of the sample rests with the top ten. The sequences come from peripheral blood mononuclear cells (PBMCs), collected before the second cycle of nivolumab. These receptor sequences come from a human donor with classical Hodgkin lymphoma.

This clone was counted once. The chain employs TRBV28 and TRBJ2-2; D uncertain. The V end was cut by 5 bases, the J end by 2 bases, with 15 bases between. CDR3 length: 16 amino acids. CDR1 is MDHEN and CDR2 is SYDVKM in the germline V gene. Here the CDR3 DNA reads TGTGCCAGCAGTCTCCCCGAGACTGATAACACCGGGGAGCTGTTTTTT. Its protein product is CASSLPETDNTGELFF.

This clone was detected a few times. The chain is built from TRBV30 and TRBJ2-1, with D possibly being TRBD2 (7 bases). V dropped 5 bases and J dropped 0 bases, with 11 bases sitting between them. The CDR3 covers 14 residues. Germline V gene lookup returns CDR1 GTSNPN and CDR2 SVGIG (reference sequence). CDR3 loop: CAWGGGVSYNEQFF. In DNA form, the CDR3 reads TGTGCCTGGGGAGGGGGGGTCTCCTACAATGAGCAGTTCTTC.

This CDR3 is CASSQRTGANEKLFF. The CDR3 DNA follows: TGTGCCAGCTCACAAAGGACAGGGGCTAATGAAAAACTGTTTTTT. The rearrangement links TRBV18 to TRBJ1-4; 9 bases agree with TRBD1. The CDR3 has 15 residues. Germline V gene lookup returns CDR1 KGHSH and CDR2 LQKENI. Germline trimming cut 4 bases from V and 3 bases from J; bases unmatched to any gene: 3.

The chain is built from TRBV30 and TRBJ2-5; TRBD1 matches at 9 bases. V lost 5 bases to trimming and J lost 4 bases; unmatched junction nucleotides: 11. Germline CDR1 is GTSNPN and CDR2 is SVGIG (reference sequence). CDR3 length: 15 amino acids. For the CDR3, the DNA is TGTGCCTGGGGGACAGGGTTAGGGACGTCAGAGACCCAGTACTTC. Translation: CAWGTGLGTSETQYF.

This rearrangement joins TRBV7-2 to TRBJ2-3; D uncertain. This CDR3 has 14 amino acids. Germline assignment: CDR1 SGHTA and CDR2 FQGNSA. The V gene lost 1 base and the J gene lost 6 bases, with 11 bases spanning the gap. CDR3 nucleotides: TGTGCCAGCAGCTTAGGTATCTCGGCGGATACGCAGTATTTT. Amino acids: CASSLGISADTQYF. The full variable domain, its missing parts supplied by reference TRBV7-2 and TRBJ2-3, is GAGVSQSPSNKVTEKGKDVELRCDPISGHTALYWYRQSLGQGLEFLIYFQGNSAPDKSGLPSDRFSAERTGGSVSTLTIQRTQQEDSAVYLCASSLGISADTQYFGPGTRLTVL.

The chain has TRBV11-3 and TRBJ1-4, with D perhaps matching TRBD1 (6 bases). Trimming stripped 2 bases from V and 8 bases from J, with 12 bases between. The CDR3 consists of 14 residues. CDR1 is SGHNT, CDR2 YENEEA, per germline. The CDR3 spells CASSLRGRGEKLFF. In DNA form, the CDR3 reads TGTGCCAGCAGCTTAAGAGGGAGGGGGGAAAAACTGTTTTTT.

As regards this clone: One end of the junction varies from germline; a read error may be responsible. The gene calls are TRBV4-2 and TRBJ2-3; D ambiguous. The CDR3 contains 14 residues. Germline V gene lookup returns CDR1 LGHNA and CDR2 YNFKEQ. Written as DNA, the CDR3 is TGTGCCAGCAGCCAAGGACCATTCACAGATACGCAATATTTT. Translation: CASSQGPFTDTQYF.

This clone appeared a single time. The CDR3 DNA sequence: TGCGCCAGCAGCTTGGTTGGATTCTACGAGCAGTACTTC. Its protein is CASSLVGFYEQYF. This chain connects TRBV5-1 to TRBJ2-7; no clear D. Germline CDR1 SGHRS, CDR2 YFSETQ. This CDR3 spans 13 amino acids. Trimming pared 0 bases from V and 3 bases from J, leaving 7 bases between.

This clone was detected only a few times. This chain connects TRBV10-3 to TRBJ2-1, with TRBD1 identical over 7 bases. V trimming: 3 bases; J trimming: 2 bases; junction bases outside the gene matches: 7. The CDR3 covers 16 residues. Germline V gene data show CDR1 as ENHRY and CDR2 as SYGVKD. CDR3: CAISDRQGGTYNEQFF. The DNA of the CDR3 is TGTGCCATCAGTGACCGACAGGGTGGAACCTACAATGAGCAGTTCTTC.

CDR3 sequence reads: CASSDTDDRLGTDTQYF. Here the CDR3 DNA reads TGTGCCAGCAGTGACACAGATGACAGGCTCGGCACAGATACGCAGTATTTT. The chain links TRBV6-4 to TRBJ2-3; weak D call: TRBD1 (6 bases). Trimming removed 2 bases at V and 1 base at J, with 16 bases between. Germline V gives CDR1 MRHNA, CDR2 SNTAGT. The CDR3 runs 17 residues.

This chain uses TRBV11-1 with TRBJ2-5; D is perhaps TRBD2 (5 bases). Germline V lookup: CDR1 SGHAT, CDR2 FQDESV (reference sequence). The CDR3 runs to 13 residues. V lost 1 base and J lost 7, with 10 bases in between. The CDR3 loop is CASSLGGRGTQYF. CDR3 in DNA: TGTGCCAGCAGCTTAGGAGGGCGCGGGACCCAGTACTTC.

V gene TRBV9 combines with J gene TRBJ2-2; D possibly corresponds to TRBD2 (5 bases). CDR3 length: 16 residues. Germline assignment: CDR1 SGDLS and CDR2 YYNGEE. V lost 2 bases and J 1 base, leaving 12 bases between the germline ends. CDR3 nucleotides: TGTGCCAGCAGCGTTTGGGTCCGGGGGAACACCGGGGAGCTGTTTTTT. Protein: CASSVWVRGNTGELFF.

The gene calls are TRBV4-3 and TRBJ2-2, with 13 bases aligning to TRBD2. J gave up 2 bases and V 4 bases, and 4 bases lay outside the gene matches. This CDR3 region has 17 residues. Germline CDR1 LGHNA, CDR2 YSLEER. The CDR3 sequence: CASSRRTSGGNTGELFF. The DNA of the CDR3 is TGCGCCAGCAGCCGGAGGACTAGCGGGGGAAACACCGGGGAGCTGTTTTTT.

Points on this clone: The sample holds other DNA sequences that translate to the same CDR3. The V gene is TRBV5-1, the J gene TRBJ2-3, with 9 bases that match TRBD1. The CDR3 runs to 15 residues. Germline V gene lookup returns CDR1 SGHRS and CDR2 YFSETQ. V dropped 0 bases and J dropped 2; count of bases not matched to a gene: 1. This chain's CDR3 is CASSLEQGATDTQYF. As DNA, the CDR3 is TGCGCCAGCAGCTTGGAACAGGGGGCCACAGATACGCAGTATTTT.

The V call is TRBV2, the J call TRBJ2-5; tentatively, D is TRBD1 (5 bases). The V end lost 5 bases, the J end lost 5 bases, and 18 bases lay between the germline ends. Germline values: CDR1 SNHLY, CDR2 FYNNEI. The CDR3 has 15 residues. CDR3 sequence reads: CASSLLGAGSETQYF. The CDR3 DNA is TGTGCCAGCAGTCTTTTAGGGGCCGGGTCGGAGACCCAGTACTTC.

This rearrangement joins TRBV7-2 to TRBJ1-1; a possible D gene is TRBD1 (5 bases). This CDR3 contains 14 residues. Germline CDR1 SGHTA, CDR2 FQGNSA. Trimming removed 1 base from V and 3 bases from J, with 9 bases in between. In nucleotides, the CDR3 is TGTGCCAGCAGCTTAGACAGAGGGGACACTGAAGCTTTCTTT. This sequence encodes CASSLDRGDTEAFF.